The 15 T cell receptor beta chains given below trace back to one sample, sequenced in a study of blood T cells in healthy people across ages. Using a J-beta primer mix together with a sample-barcoded 5' primer, a second PCR was run for roughly 7 to 12 cycles. TCRdb re-derived calls from the 5' RACE reads in MiXCR, one entry per CDR3 protein. Of over 1.5 million distinct CDR3 sequences listed, less than 50% are singletons. The sequenced sample consisted of blood. These receptors all come from a woman in her 40s in good health.

This chain connects TRBV10-3 to TRBJ2-5; no reliable D call. The CDR3 has 14 amino acids. V was clipped by 4 bases and J by 2 bases, with 11 bases between them. Germline CDR1 and CDR2: ENHRY and SYGVKD. The CDR3, as DNA: TGTGCCATCAGTGCCAGAGAAAGGCAAGAGACCCAGTACTTC. Translation: CAISARERQETQYF.

This clonotype was found many times. The V gene is TRBV29-1, the J gene TRBJ2-5, with D possibly matching TRBD2 (5 bases). The ends were cut back, 2 bases at V and 5 bases at J, with 12 bases in the middle. Germline V lookup: CDR1 SQVTM, CDR2 ANQGSEA. The CDR3 covers 13 residues. The CDR3 is CSVEYVRGETQYF. CDR3 sequence (DNA): TGCAGCGTTGAATACGTCAGAGGGGAGACCCAGTACTTC.

The chain recombines TRBV4-3 with TRBJ1-2; 8 nucleotides match TRBD1. CDR3 length: 15 residues. Germline loops: CDR1 LGHNA, CDR2 YSLEER. The V segment lost 0 bases and the J segment 8 bases; nucleotides outside the gene matches: 8. CDR3 sequence reads: CASSQDHQGAQGYTF. The CDR3 DNA follows: TGCGCCAGCAGCCAAGACCATCAGGGGGCGCAGGGCTACACCTTC.

This chain joins TRBV4-2 and TRBJ2-5, with D hard to call. The germline CDR1 and CDR2 sequences are LGHNA and YNFKEQ. The V gene lost 1 base and the J gene lost 1 base, with 10 bases spanning the gap. CDR3 size: 15 residues. CDR3 residues: CASSQARASQETQYF. DNA of the CDR3: TGTGCCAGCAGCCAAGCCCGGGCCAGCCAAGAGACCCAGTACTTC.

The chain links TRBV3-1 to TRBJ2-7, with D hard to call. The CDR3 consists of 14 residues. V lost 6 bases and J 2 bases, leaving 14 bases between the germline ends. Germline V lookup: CDR1 LGHDT, CDR2 YNNKEL (reference sequence). CDR3 in amino acids: CASRGARYPYEQYF. CDR3 DNA sequence: TGTGCCAGCAGAGGCGCGAGGTACCCCTACGAGCAGTACTTC.

This chain connects TRBV9 to TRBJ1-2, with D unclear. Germline assignment: CDR1 SGDLS and CDR2 YYNGEE. V lost 4 bases and J lost 5, with 12 bases in between. The CDR3 has 13 residues. The CDR3: CASSQTLGYGYTF. The CDR3 DNA sequence: TGTGCCAGCAGCCAGACCCTGGGGTATGGCTACACCTTC.

The V call is TRBV9, the J call TRBJ2-1, with D maybe TRBD2 (7 bases). Germline V lookup: CDR1 SGDLS, CDR2 YYNGEE. This CDR3 contains 14 residues. The V and J ends lost 2 bases and 8 bases respectively, with 14 bases between them. CDR3 coding DNA: TGTGCCAGCAGCGTGGCGGGGGCCGGGGATGAGCAGTTCTTC. It codes for CASSVAGAGDEQFF. The whole variable domain, filled in from reference TRBV9 and TRBJ2-1, reads DSGVTQTPKHLITATGQRVTLRCSPRSGDLSVYWYQQSLDQGLQFLIQYYNGEERAKGNILERFSAQQFPDLHSELNLSSLELGDSALYFCASSVAGAGDEQFFGPGTRLTVL.

The genes are TRBV6-2 or TRBV6-3 and TRBJ2-3; maybe TRBD2 (5 bases). Trimming left V 6 bases short and J 2 bases short, with 21 bases between. The CDR3 runs to 17 residues. The germline gives CDR1 MNHEY, CDR2 SVGEGT. CDR3 in amino acids: CASSDRRGAAYTDTQYF. The DNA for the CDR3 is TGTGCCAGCAGCGACCGTAGAGGAGCGGCGTACACAGATACGCAGTATTTT.

The V call is TRBV14, the J call TRBJ1-1; D is uncertain. Germline V gives CDR1 SGHDN, CDR2 FVKESK. The CDR3 is 13 residues long. Deletions cut 3 bases from V and 4 bases from J, with 9 bases between. CDR3 in DNA: TGTGCCAGCAGCCACGGACTCACCACTGAAGCTTTCTTT. Translating it yields CASSHGLTTEAFF.

The chain carries TRBV7-2 and TRBJ2-5, with 13 bases identical to TRBD2. Looked up from germline, CDR1 is SGHTA and CDR2 is FQGNSA. The CDR3 has 18 amino acids. J was trimmed by 5 bases and V by 5 bases; bases with no gene match: 14. CDR3 in DNA: TGTGCCAGCAGCCCAAAGACTAGCGGGGGGCCCTTAGGGGAGACCCAGTACTTC. Residues: CASSPKTSGGPLGETQYF.

This clonotype came up a few times. The rearrangement joins TRBV4-2 to TRBJ2-1; D is unclear. The CDR3 length is 14 residues. Germline loops: CDR1 LGHNA, CDR2 YNFKEQ. V gave up 1 base and J gave up 5 bases, with 9 bases separating them. The CDR3 loop is CASSQGPPNNEQFF. The DNA of the CDR3 is TGTGCCAGCAGCCAAGGGCCGCCAAACAATGAGCAGTTCTTC.

This clonotype was seen more than once but under ten times. This sequence joins TRBV4-3 and TRBJ2-5; D is possibly TRBD2 (6 bases). The CDR3 is made up of 16 amino acids. V lost 4 bases, J lost 4 bases, and 19 bases lay in between. CDR1 and CDR2 (germline): LGHNA, YSLEER. The CDR3 sequence: CASSPNLAPTAETQYF. CDR3 nucleotide sequence: TGCGCCAGCAGCCCCAATCTAGCGCCTACCGCAGAGACCCAGTACTTC.

This clonotype was detected only a few times. The CDR3 bases are TGTGCCACCCAAACCCGGGGGGAACGCAGCGGGGGTTCCTACAATGAGCAGTTCTTC. Translating gives CATQTRGERSGGSYNEQFF. This sequence joins TRBV12-3 or TRBV12-4 and TRBJ2-1; 8 bases are shared with TRBD2. V trimming: 10 bases; J trimming: 1 base; junction bases outside the gene matches: 21. There are 19 residues in the CDR3.

The chain is built from TRBV7-2 and TRBJ2-2, with TRBD2 matching over 8 bases. Germline CDR1 is SGHTA and CDR2 is FQGNSA. The CDR3 is 14 amino acids. The J segment lost 6 bases and the V segment lost 5 bases, leaving 5 bases of the junction unmatched. The CDR3 loop is CASSRLASSGELFF. The CDR3 region has the DNA TGTGCCAGCAGCCGACTAGCGAGTTCCGGGGAGCTGTTTTTT.

The chain recombines TRBV6-2 or TRBV6-3 with TRBJ2-7, with a possible D match to TRBD1 (6 bases). The length of the CDR3 is 14 residues. The germline V gene has CDR1 MNHEY and CDR2 SVGEGT. Trimming removed 6 bases at V and 2 bases at J, with 14 bases between. DNA for the CDR3: TGTGCCAGCAGAACCGGGACAAGCACCTACGAGCAGTACTTC. This sequence encodes CASRTGTSTYEQYF.